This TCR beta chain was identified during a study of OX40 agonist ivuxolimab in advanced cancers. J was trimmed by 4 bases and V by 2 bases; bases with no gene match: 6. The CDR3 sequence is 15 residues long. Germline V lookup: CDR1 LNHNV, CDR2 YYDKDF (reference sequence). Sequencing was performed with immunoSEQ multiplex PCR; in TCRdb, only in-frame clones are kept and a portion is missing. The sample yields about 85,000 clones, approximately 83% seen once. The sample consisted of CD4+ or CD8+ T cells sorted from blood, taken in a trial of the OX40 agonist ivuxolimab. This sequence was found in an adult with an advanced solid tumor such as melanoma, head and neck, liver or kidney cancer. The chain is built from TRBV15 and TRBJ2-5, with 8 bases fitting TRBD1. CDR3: CATSRPTGAVETQYF. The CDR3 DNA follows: TGTGCCACCAGCAGACCGACAGGGGCGGTAGAGACCCAGTACTTC.